These 7 T cell receptor beta chains were sequenced from one sample in a study of cytomegalovirus exposure and HLA in healthy donors. This PCR relied on a set of 60 Vbeta primers and 13 Jbeta primers. The assay was immunoSEQ multiplex PCR, and TCRdb's table has in-frame clones only and misses some. The sample records around 190,000 clones, about four fifths being singletons. The sequencing input was PBMCs. Source of these receptors: a man younger than 30 in good health and CMV-seronegative.

In regard to this clone: Distinct nucleotide sequences in the sample also encode this CDR3. The chain links TRBV9 to TRBJ2-2; the match to TRBD2 covers 13 bases. The germline V gene has CDR1 SGDLS and CDR2 YYNGEE. The V segment lost 4 bases and the J segment 6 bases; nucleotides outside the gene matches: 6. The CDR3 sequence is 16 residues long. The DNA of the CDR3 is TGTGCCAGCAGCCCACGGACTAGCGGGAGATCCGGGGAGCTGTTTTTT. This codes for CASSPRTSGRSGELFF.

This rearrangement joins TRBV4-3 to TRBJ2-7; 7 bases align to TRBD1. CDR1 and CDR2 from the germline V gene are LGHNA and YSLEER. This CDR3 comprises 15 residues. J gave up 0 bases and V 3 bases, and 5 bases lay outside the gene matches. The CDR3 sequence: CASSQRRDSSYEQYF. The CDR3 DNA reads TGCGCCAGCAGCCAGCGCCGGGACAGCTCCTACGAGCAGTACTTC.

The rearrangement joins TRBV5-3 to TRBJ2-1; D perhaps matches TRBD2 (6 bases). TRBV5-3 is classed as an ORF, of uncertain function. The CDR3 runs to 23 residues. Trimming shortened V by 4 bases and J by 0 bases, and 35 bases separated the two germline ends. CDR3 DNA: TGTGCCAGAAGCCCACCGGGAGTATGGCTATGTGGGGTAACCTTAAGCTCCTACAATGAGCAGTTCTTC. As protein: CARSPPGVWLCGVTLSSYNEQFF.

The chain couples TRBV7-9 to TRBJ1-1; possible D gene TRBD1, 5 bases. The CDR3 runs to 13 residues. CDR1 and CDR2 (germline): SEHNR, FQNEAQ (reference sequence). V lost 5 bases, J lost 4 bases, and 11 bases lay in between. The CDR3 loop reads CASSKTGGTEAFF. The CDR3 DNA sequence: TGTGCCAGCAGCAAGACGGGGGGCACTGAAGCTTTCTTT.

The DNA of the CDR3 is TGCAGCGTTGAATCGGAGCGGGGGGCGGGAGAGACCCAGTACTTC. Its translation: CSVESERGAGETQYF. V is TRBV29-1 and J is TRBJ2-5; 9 bases map to TRBD2. V shed 2 bases and J 4 bases; nucleotides not matched to a gene: 8. CDR1 and CDR2 from the germline V gene are SQVTM and ANQGSEA. This CDR3 has 15 residues. Looking up the rest from reference TRBV29-1 and TRBJ2-5 gives the full variable domain: SAVISQKPSRDICQRGTSLTIQCQVDSQVTMMFWYRQQPGQSLTLIATANQGSEATYESGFVIDKFPISRPNLTFSTLTVSNMSPEDSSIYLCSVESERGAGETQYFGPGTRLLVL.

CDR3 protein: CASSPRNSGGTDTQYF. The DNA of the CDR3 is TGTGCCAGCTCACCACGCAATAGCGGGGGCACAGATACGCAGTATTTT. The chain carries TRBV18 and TRBJ2-3, with 8 positions matching TRBD2. The CDR3 is made up of 16 amino acids. CDR1 KGHSH and CDR2 LQKENI come from the germline V gene. V trimming: 1 base; J trimming: 1 base; junction bases outside the gene matches: 4.

This clone was observed a handful of times. The rearrangement links TRBV7-9 to TRBJ1-1, with D maybe TRBD1 (5 bases). This CDR3 region has 14 residues. V was shortened by 1 base and J by 4 bases, with 10 bases between the two germline ends. Per the germline V gene, CDR1 is SEHNR and CDR2 is FQNEAQ (reference sequence). The CDR3 nucleotides read TGTGCCAGCAGCTTAGAGGACGGGGGCACTGAAGCTTTCTTT. The encoded protein is CASSLEDGGTEAFF.